The 18 T cell receptor beta chains below all came from one sample that was sequenced in a study of blood T cell repertoires in COVID-19. Method: immunoSEQ multiplex PCR; TCRdb's copy keeps in-frame clones and lacks some. The table records tens of thousands of clones, about 86% of them present only once. The sequenced sample was peripheral blood. These receptors originate from a woman over 75 with active or convalescent COVID-19.

The chain recombines TRBV3-1 (or the pseudogene TRBV3-2) with TRBJ2-1; 9 bases agree with TRBD2. The CDR3 is 16 amino acids. Trimming cost V 3 bases and J 6 bases; bases outside gene matches: 9. Germline CDR1 reads LGHDT; CDR2 reads YNNKEL (reference sequence). The CDR3 loop is CASSHRSGTSTNEQFF. CDR3 sequence (DNA): TGTGCCAGCAGCCACCGATCCGGGACTAGCACCAATGAGCAGTTCTTC.

The chain couples TRBV5-6 to TRBJ1-5, with D possibly being TRBD1 (5 bases). The CDR3 sequence is 14 residues long. Germline values: CDR1 SGHDT, CDR2 YYEEEE. The germline V and J ends were trimmed by 3 bases and 1 base, with 8 bases remaining between them. The CDR3 region is CASSSAGSNQPQHF. The DNA for the CDR3 is TGTGCCAGCAGCTCCGCAGGGAGCAATCAGCCCCAGCATTTT.

The chain couples TRBV5-1 to TRBJ1-2; 7 bases map to TRBD1. CDR1 SGHRS and CDR2 YFSETQ come from the germline V gene. The CDR3 extends over 15 amino acids. The ends lost 1 base at V and 7 bases at J; junction bases unmatched: 10. The CDR3 DNA sequence: TGCGCCAGCAGCTTGAGGGCGGGACAGACATCTGGCTACACCTTC. Translation gives CASSLRAGQTSGYTF.

The J gene is TRBJ1-1, the V gene TRBV18; D uncertain. This CDR3 contains 13 residues. Germline loops: CDR1 KGHSH, CDR2 LQKENI. V was clipped by 2 bases and J by 0 bases, with 4 bases between them. The CDR3 spells CASSPTMNTEAFF. CDR3 sequence (DNA): TGTGCCAGCTCACCAACAATGAACACTGAAGCTTTCTTT. Looking up the rest from reference TRBV18 and TRBJ1-1 gives the full variable domain: NAGVMQNPRHLVRRRGQEARLRCSPMKGHSHVYWYRQLPEEGLKFMVYLQKENIIDESGMPKERFSAEFPKEGPSILRIQQVVRGDSAAYFCASSPTMNTEAFFGQGTRLTVV.

This sequence joins TRBV5-1 and TRBJ1-4; D not certain. Germline values: CDR1 SGHRS, CDR2 YFSETQ. The CDR3 runs 14 residues. V gave up 4 bases and J gave up 4 bases, with 11 bases separating them. The CDR3, as DNA: TGCGCCAGCAGCCCGACGGCGGGTAATGAAAAACTGTTTTTT. This encodes CASSPTAGNEKLFF.

This chain links TRBV19 with TRBJ2-1; a possible D gene is TRBD2 (6 bases). This CDR3 comprises 16 residues. Trimming took 10 bases from V and 1 from J, leaving 20 bases between them. Per the germline V gene, CDR1 is LNHDA and CDR2 is SQIVND (reference sequence). CDR3 amino acids: CATPGLLGGSYNEQFF. DNA for the CDR3: TGTGCCACCCCGGGACTCTTAGGAGGGTCCTACAATGAGCAGTTCTTC.

The rearrangement joins TRBV19 to TRBJ2-3; D unresolved. Trimming removed 5 bases from V and 4 bases from J, with 10 bases in between. This CDR3 comprises 13 residues. Looked up from germline, CDR1 is LNHDA and CDR2 is SQIVND (reference sequence). This CDR3 is CASSPVRSDTQYF. CDR3 nucleotides: TGTGCCAGTAGTCCGGTGCGCTCAGATACGCAGTATTTT.

The V gene is TRBV11-2, the J gene TRBJ2-5, with TRBD2 as a possible D gene (6 bases). CDR3 length: 12 residues. The V gene lost 5 bases and the J gene lost 5 bases, with 9 bases spanning the gap. Germline V lookup: CDR1 SGHAT, CDR2 FQNNGV. CDR3 nucleotide sequence: TGTGCCAGCAGCCCGGGACTGGAGACCCAGTACTTC. It is translated as CASSPGLETQYF.

The chain has TRBV7-6 and TRBJ1-2; 7 bases are shared with TRBD1. Trimming at V came to 5 bases and at J to 4 bases, leaving 7 bases not matched to a gene. The CDR3 is 14 amino acids. The germline gives CDR1 SGHVS, CDR2 FNYEAQ. The CDR3 sequence: CASSIRQGLYGYTF. CDR3 bases: TGTGCCAGCAGCATAAGACAGGGACTCTATGGCTACACCTTC.

The chain combines TRBV5-4 with TRBJ2-7, with a possible D match to TRBD1 (6 bases). Trimming stripped 4 bases from V and 7 bases from J, with 15 bases between. Germline lookup yields CDR1 SGHNT and CDR2 YYREEE (reference sequence). This CDR3 is built from 13 residues. The CDR3, as DNA: TGTGCCAGCAGCGTACAGGGTCTGGGTGAGCAGTACTTC. This gives the protein CASSVQGLGEQYF.

The chain employs TRBV5-1 and TRBJ2-2; 7 bases are a match to TRBD1. The CDR3 runs 15 residues. CDR1 and CDR2 from the germline V gene are SGHRS and YFSETQ. V gave up 1 base and J gave up 1 base; unmatched junction bases: 1. The CDR3 is CASSLRTGNTGELFF. The CDR3 DNA sequence: TGCGCCAGCAGCTTGCGGACAGGGAACACCGGGGAGCTGTTTTTT.

The V and J genes are TRBV6-2 or TRBV6-3 and TRBJ2-1, with 7 bases matching TRBD2. This CDR3 is 14 amino acids long. V gave up 6 bases and J gave up 10 bases; unmatched junction bases: 12. CDR1 is MNHEY, CDR2 SVGEGT, per germline. CDR3 sequence: CASSMGLSHVEQFF. CDR3 nucleotides: TGTGCCAGCAGCATGGGACTATCGCACGTGGAGCAGTTCTTC.

The chain is built from TRBV6-5 and TRBJ2-1; 10 bases line up with TRBD1. V lost 6 bases, J lost 6 bases, and 5 bases stayed unmatched. The CDR3 runs to 14 residues. Germline CDR1 and CDR2: MNHEY and SVGAGI. CDR3 bases: TGTGCCAGCAGAGCCGGGACAGGGGTCAATGAGCAGTTCTTC. Translated: CASRAGTGVNEQFF.

CDR3: CASSYGREYGYTF. The CDR3 bases are TGTGCCAGCAGTTACGGACGGGAATATGGCTACACCTTC. V gene TRBV6-2 or TRBV6-3 combines with J gene TRBJ1-2; D gene uncertain. The germline V gene encodes CDR1 MNHEY and CDR2 SVGEGT. V was clipped by 2 bases and J by 5 bases, with 9 bases between them. The length of the CDR3 is 13 residues.

J is TRBJ1-1 and V is TRBV19; 7 bases fit TRBD1. The CDR3 extends over 16 amino acids. V lost 7 bases and J lost 0; bases outside the gene matches: 11. The germline gives CDR1 LNHDA, CDR2 SQIVND (reference sequence). The CDR3 is CASNLGTGALNTEAFF. The CDR3 region has the DNA TGTGCCAGTAACCTTGGAACAGGGGCACTGAACACTGAAGCTTTCTTT.

The V call is TRBV6-5, the J call TRBJ1-2, with 7 bases fitting TRBD1. The CDR3 is 14 amino acids. V gave up 6 bases and J gave up 5 bases; unmatched junction bases: 9. Germline lookup yields CDR1 MNHEY and CDR2 SVGAGI. The CDR3: CASRNRGSLYGYTF. In DNA, the CDR3 is TGTGCCAGCAGAAACAGGGGATCTCTGTATGGCTACACCTTC.

The chain joins TRBV2 to TRBJ1-4; tentatively, D is TRBD1 (5 bases). CDR1 and CDR2 (germline): SNHLY, FYNNEI. V was clipped by 8 bases and J by 8 bases, with 18 bases between them. This CDR3 contains 14 residues. DNA for the CDR3: TGTGCCAGCCTCGAGGTACTAACAGGAGAAAAACTGTTTTTT. Protein: CASLEVLTGEKLFF.

This chain uses TRBV18 with TRBJ1-4, with D possibly being TRBD1 (5 bases). CDR1 KGHSH and CDR2 LQKENI come from the germline V gene. Between the trimmed V and J ends, which lost 3 bases and 6 bases, there was a span of 8 bases. The CDR3 consists of 13 residues. CDR3 sequence: CASSPRQHEKLFF. In DNA, the CDR3 is TGTGCCAGCTCACCGAGACAGCATGAAAAACTGTTTTTT.